Below, 18 T cell receptor beta chains from the same sample are listed, as sequenced in a study of T cells after yellow fever vaccination. TCRdb itself ran the 5' RACE reads through MiXCR, one entry per CDR3 protein. The sample lists about 320,000 distinct CDR3 sequences, approximately 4.3% seen once, with roughly 21% in the top ten. Sequenced here: PBMCs, sampled 15 days after the yellow fever booster vaccination. These receptors originate from a young man who received the YFV17D yellow fever vaccine.

This clonotype was counted a few times. The genes are TRBV7-2 and TRBJ1-1; D may be TRBD1 (5 bases). From germline, CDR1 is SGHTA and CDR2 FQGNSA. The CDR3 spans 15 residues. V gave up 6 bases and J gave up 0 bases, with 14 bases separating them. The CDR3 nucleotides read TGTGCCAGCAGAGTTGTGGGACTGATGAACACTGAAGCTTTCTTT. It encodes CASRVVGLMNTEAFF.

The sample holds a few counts of this clonotype. CDR3 protein: CASSQDSGFNQPQHF. Written as DNA, the CDR3 is TGCGCCAGCAGCCAAGATTCCGGCTTCAATCAGCCCCAGCATTTT. The gene calls are TRBV4-3 and TRBJ1-5; D remains unclear. The CDR3 spans 15 residues. Germline CDR1 and CDR2: LGHNA and YSLEER. V dropped 0 bases and J dropped 3 bases, with 9 bases sitting between them.

This clonotype was seen repeatedly, ten times or more. This chain connects TRBV4-1 to TRBJ2-2; no definite D call. The CDR3 is made up of 11 amino acids. Trimming stripped 5 bases from V and 7 bases from J, with 5 bases between. Germline CDR1 and CDR2: MGHRA and YSYEKL. The CDR3 loop reads CASSGVGELFF. The CDR3 DNA reads as TGCGCCAGCAGCGGGGTCGGGGAGCTGTTTTTT.

This clonotype has a count of ten or more. The chain uses TRBV20-1 and TRBJ1-1, with D uncertain. This CDR3 contains 14 residues. Germline CDR1 is DFQATT and CDR2 is SNEGSKA (reference sequence). The V end lost 0 bases, the J end lost 1 base, and 9 bases lay between the germline ends. CDR3 region: CSARDRQKNTEAFF. DNA for the CDR3: TGCAGTGCTAGAGATCGGCAAAAGAACACTGAAGCTTTCTTT.

This clonotype was seen many times. J is TRBJ2-7 and V is TRBV5-6; D not certain. From germline, CDR1 is SGHDT and CDR2 YYEEEE. The CDR3 covers 13 residues. The V and J ends lost 1 base and 3 bases respectively, with 8 bases between them. The CDR3 loop is CASSLRAGYEQYV. In DNA form, the CDR3 reads TGTGCCAGCAGCTTGAGGGCAGGCTACGAGCAGTACGTC.

The chain uses TRBV7-6 and TRBJ2-5, with D possibly matching TRBD1 (5 bases). CDR3 length: 15 amino acids. The V gene's germline CDR1 is SGHVS and CDR2 FNYEAQ. Trimming took off 2 bases at V and 4 bases at J, with 14 bases between the two ends. The CDR3 region has the DNA TGTGCCAGCAGCTTATTGGGCACAGGTAGAGAGACCCAGTACTTC. This gives the protein CASSLLGTGRETQYF.

This clonotype was recorded a few times. The rearrangement links TRBV6-2 or TRBV6-3 to TRBJ1-1; perhaps TRBD1 as D (5 bases). Trimming shortened V by 6 bases and J by 11 bases, and 22 bases separated the two germline ends. CDR3 length: 14 residues. CDR1 MNHEY and CDR2 SVGEGT come from the germline V gene. The CDR3 DNA follows: TGTGCCAGCAGGCGAGGAATACAGGCATCGTGGGCTTTCTTT. Translated, it gives CASRRGIQASWAFF.

In its sample, this clonotype was seen a few times. CDR3 sequence reads: CASGDMSSSGNTIYF. CDR3 nucleotides: TGCGCCAGCGGAGACATGTCGAGCTCTGGAAACACCATATATTTT. The chain employs TRBV5-1 and TRBJ1-3; D is uncertain. Germline values: CDR1 SGHRS, CDR2 YFSETQ. Trimming stripped 7 bases from V and 0 bases from J, with 14 bases between. This CDR3 has 15 amino acids.

This clonotype was detected only a few times. The rearrangement uses TRBV7-2 and TRBJ2-7, with D possibly matching TRBD2 (6 bases). V dropped 5 bases and J dropped 6 bases, with 17 bases sitting between them. The CDR3 has 14 amino acids. The germline gives CDR1 SGHTA, CDR2 FQGNSA. Here the CDR3 reads CASSAVRGSGEQYV. CDR3 bases: TGTGCCAGCAGCGCAGTACGGGGGTCCGGCGAGCAGTACGTC.

This clonotype occurred many times. CDR3 DNA: TGTGCCAGCAGCCCCGGGACTAGCGTTGGGAGGGAGACCCAGTACTTC. This sequence encodes CASSPGTSVGRETQYF. The chain has TRBV11-2 and TRBJ2-5; 10 bases are shared with TRBD2. V was clipped by 5 bases and J by 5 bases; unmatched bases: 11. Germline V gene sequence: CDR1 SGHAT, CDR2 FQNNGV. The CDR3 contains 16 residues. Drawing the rest from reference TRBV11-2 and TRBJ2-5, the complete variable domain is EAGVAQSPRYKIIEKRQSVAFWCNPISGHATLYWYQQILGQGPKLLIQFQNNGVVDDSQLPKDRFSAERLKGVDSTLKIQPAKLEDSAVYLCASSPGTSVGRETQYFGPGTRLLVL.

This chain links TRBV7-9 with TRBJ2-5; D is possibly TRBD1 or TRBD2 (6 bases each). V was clipped by 3 bases and J by 5 bases, with 10 bases between them. This CDR3 has 13 amino acids. CDR1 and CDR2 from the germline V gene are SEHNR and FQNEAQ (reference sequence). The CDR3 bases are TGTGCCAGCAGCTTTTTAGGGGGGGAGACCCAGTACTTC. The encoded protein is CASSFLGGETQYF.

Of note for this clonotype: Given the absence of the conserved phenylalanine or tryptophan at the CDR3 end, a read error is likely. The J gene is TRBJ2-4, the V gene TRBV5-6; no clear D. The J call is uncertain, as TRBJ2-1 better fits the DNA end. Germline lookup yields CDR1 SGHDT and CDR2 YYEEEE. This CDR3 is built from 13 residues. CDR3 region: CASSPRSGNIQFL. The CDR3 DNA is TGTGCCAGCAGCCCGAGATCTGGGAACATTCAGTTCTTG.

This clonotype was counted a few times. The CDR3 here is CASSPPFQLAKNIQYF. The CDR3 DNA sequence: TGTGCCAGCAGTCCGCCATTCCAGCTAGCCAAAAACATTCAGTACTTC. The chain has TRBV28 and TRBJ2-4, with unresolved D. Trimming pared 5 bases from V and 0 bases from J, leaving 14 bases between. CDR1 MDHEN and CDR2 SYDVKM come from the germline V gene. The length of the CDR3 is 16 residues. The variable domain in full, with the rest retrieved from reference TRBV28 and TRBJ2-4, is DVKVTQSSRYLVKRTGEKVFLECVQDMDHENMFWYRQDPGLGLRLIYFSYDVKMKEKGDIPEGYSVSREKKERFSLILESASTNQTSMYLCASSPPFQLAKNIQYFGAGTRLSVL.

This clonotype has a count of ten or more. The V gene is TRBV6-5, the J gene TRBJ1-1; TRBD1 agrees at 10 bases. The CDR3 is made up of 18 amino acids. V lost 6 bases to trimming and J lost 5 bases; unmatched junction nucleotides: 18. The germline CDR1 and CDR2 sequences are MNHEY and SVGAGI. The CDR3 DNA sequence: TGTGCCAGCAGGATACTGACCTCGAGACAGGGGGCAACGACTGAAGCTTTCTTT. Translation gives CASRILTSRQGATTEAFF.

This clonotype appeared many times. The DNA for the CDR3 is TGTGCCAGCAGTTCCTGGGACAGGGGTTCCTACGAGCAGTACGTC. This encodes CASSSWDRGSYEQYV. V and J are TRBV6-2 or TRBV6-3 and TRBJ2-7, with 10 bases matching TRBD1. CDR3 length: 15 residues. The germline CDR1 and CDR2 sequences are MNHEY and SVGEGT. V was clipped by 4 bases and J by 1 base; unmatched bases: 4.

V usage is TRBV7-9 and J usage is TRBJ2-3; possible D gene TRBD2, 6 bases. The germline V gene has CDR1 SEHNR and CDR2 FQNEAQ (reference sequence). V lost 4 bases to trimming and J lost 1 base, with 9 bases between them. The CDR3 extends over 14 amino acids. CDR3 sequence: CASSSRGGTDTQYF. The DNA of the CDR3 is TGTGCCAGCAGCTCCCGCGGGGGCACAGATACGCAGTATTTT.

This clonotype was counted only a few times. The chain recombines TRBV7-3 with TRBJ2-1; D could derive from TRBD1 or TRBD2 (5 bases each). Per the germline V gene, CDR1 is SGHTA and CDR2 is FQGTGA. The CDR3 is 13 amino acids. The V gene lost 5 bases and the J gene lost 4 bases, with 9 bases spanning the gap. The CDR3 nucleotides are TGTGCCAGCAGCCAGGGAGTGTACAATGAGCAGTTCTTC. Encoded protein: CASSQGVYNEQFF.

This clonotype was seen only a few times. The chain has TRBV9 and TRBJ1-1; D unclear. The CDR3 length is 13 residues. Germline CDR1 SGDLS, CDR2 YYNGEE. Trimming shortened V by 0 bases and J by 1 base, and 4 bases separated the two germline ends. CDR3 loop: CASSVVWNTEAFF. The CDR3 DNA reads TGTGCCAGCAGCGTAGTATGGAACACTGAAGCTTTCTTT.